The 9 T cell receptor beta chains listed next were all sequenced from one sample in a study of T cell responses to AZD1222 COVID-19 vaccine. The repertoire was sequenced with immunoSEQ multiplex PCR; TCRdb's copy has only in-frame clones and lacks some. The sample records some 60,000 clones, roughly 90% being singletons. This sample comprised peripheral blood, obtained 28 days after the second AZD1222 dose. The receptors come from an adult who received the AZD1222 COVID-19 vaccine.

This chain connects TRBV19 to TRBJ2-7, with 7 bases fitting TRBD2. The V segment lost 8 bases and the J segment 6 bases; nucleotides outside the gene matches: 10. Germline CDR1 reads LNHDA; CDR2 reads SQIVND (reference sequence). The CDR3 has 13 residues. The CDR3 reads CASGRGRGSEQYF. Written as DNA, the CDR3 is TGTGCCAGTGGGAGGGGACGGGGGAGCGAGCAGTACTTC.

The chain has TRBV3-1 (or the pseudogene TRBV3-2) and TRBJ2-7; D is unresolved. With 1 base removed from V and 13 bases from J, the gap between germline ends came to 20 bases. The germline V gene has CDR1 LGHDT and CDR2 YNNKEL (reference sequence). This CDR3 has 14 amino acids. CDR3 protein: CASSQGFAESSCYF. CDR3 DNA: TGTGCCAGCAGCCAAGGATTCGCAGAATCTAGTTGCTACTTC.

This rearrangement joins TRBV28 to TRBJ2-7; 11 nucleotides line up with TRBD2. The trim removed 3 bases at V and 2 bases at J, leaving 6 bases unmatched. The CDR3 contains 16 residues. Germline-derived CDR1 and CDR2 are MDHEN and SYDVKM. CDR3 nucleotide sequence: TGTGCCAGCAGTTTTCCACTAGCGGGAGAGACCTACGAGCAGTACTTC. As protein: CASSFPLAGETYEQYF.

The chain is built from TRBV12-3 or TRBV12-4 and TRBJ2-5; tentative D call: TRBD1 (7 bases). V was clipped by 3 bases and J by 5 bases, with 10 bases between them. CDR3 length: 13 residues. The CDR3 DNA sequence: TGTGCCAGCAGTTTTTCAGGGGGGGAGACCCAGTACTTC. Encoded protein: CASSFSGGETQYF.

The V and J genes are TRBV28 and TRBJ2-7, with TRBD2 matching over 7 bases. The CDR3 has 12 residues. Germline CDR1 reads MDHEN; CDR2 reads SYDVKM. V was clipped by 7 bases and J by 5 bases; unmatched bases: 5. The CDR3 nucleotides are TGTGCCAGCACCGTAGGGAGGGACGAGCAGTACTTC. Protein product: CASTVGRDEQYF.

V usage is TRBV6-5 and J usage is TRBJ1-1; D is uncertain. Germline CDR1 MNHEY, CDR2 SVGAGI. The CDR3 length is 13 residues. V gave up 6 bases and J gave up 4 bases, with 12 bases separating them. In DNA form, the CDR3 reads TGTGCCAGCAGCCCCGGGGTGCGCACTGAAGCTTTCTTT. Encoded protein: CASSPGVRTEAFF.

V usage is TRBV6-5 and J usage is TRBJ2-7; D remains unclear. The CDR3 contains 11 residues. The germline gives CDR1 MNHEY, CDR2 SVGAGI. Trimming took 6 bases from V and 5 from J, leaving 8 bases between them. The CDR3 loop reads CASRNSNEQYF. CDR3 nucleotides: TGTGCCAGCAGAAACAGCAACGAGCAGTACTTC.

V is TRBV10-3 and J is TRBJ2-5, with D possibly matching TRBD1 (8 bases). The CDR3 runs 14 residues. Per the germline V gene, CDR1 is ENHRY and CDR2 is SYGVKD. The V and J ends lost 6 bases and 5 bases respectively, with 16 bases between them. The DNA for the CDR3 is TGTGCCATCAGAGCCGGACAGGGAGGGGAGACCCAGTACTTC. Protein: CAIRAGQGGETQYF.

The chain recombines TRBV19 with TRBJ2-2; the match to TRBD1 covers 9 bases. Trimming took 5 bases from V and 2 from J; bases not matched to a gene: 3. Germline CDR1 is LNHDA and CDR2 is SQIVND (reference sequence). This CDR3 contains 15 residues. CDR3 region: CASSRTGGNTGELFF. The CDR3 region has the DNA TGTGCCAGTAGTCGTACAGGGGGCAACACCGGGGAGCTGTTTTTT.